This T cell receptor beta chain was recorded in a study of PD-L1 blockade in urothelial cancer. The data were produced by immunoSEQ multiplex PCR, yet TCRdb's version contains in-frame clones alone and is incomplete. Among about 80,000 clones, 87% were seen once, and the ten largest hold roughly 5.2%. V lost 0 bases and J 4 bases, leaving 9 bases between the germline ends. Germline CDR1 is KGHSH and CDR2 is LQKENI. CDR3 length: 14 residues. The sequencing used PBMCs, collected around atezolizumab (anti-PD-L1) treatment. The TCR originated in a woman between 65 and 79 years old with urothelial cancer. This chain connects TRBV18 to TRBJ2-5; D is unresolved. This CDR3 is CASSPPRSGETQYF. The CDR3, as DNA: TGTGCCAGCTCACCACCTCGGTCTGGAGAGACCCAGTACTTC.